Listed below are T cell receptor beta chains from one sample, sequenced in a study of CXCR3-negative and CXCR3-positive naive CD8 T cells. Reanalyzing the 5' RACE reads, TCRdb keeps one entry per CDR3 protein, without DNA. Its clone listing holds tens of thousands of distinct CDR3 sequences. Source material: memory CD8+ T cells from blood. The receptors derive from a human donor in good health. Some clones in this sample may be carry-over from other donors' samples. Both conserved end residues are part of each CDR3.

V	J	length	CDR3
TRBV7-6	TRBJ2-1	13	CASSLVVYNEQFF
TRBV4-1	TRBJ2-7	15	CASSQIPDTLEKQYF
TRBV29-1	TRBJ1-1	14	CSVKDSQMNTEAFF
TRBV20-1	TRBJ2-3	12	CSASGISDTQYF
TRBV29-1	TRBJ2-2	13	CSVEQAYTGELFF
TRBV7-9	TRBJ2-6	14	CASRRGSGANVLTF
TRBV29-1	TRBJ2-5	14	CSVDRSDSSETQYF
TRBV11-2	TRBJ2-5	14	CASSSGGWRETQYF
TRBV4-2	TRBJ2-3	17	CASSQGTSAGGTDTQYF
TRBV15	TRBJ2-6	14	CATSANSGANVLTF
TRBV20-1	TRBJ2-1	16	CSASGAGGTSYNEQFF
TRBV28	TRBJ1-5	14	CASSLGGGAQPQHF
TRBV29-1	TRBJ1-1	11	CSGLIETEAFF
TRBV28	TRBJ2-3	14	CASSTGQETDTQYF
TRBV12-3/TRBV12-4	TRBJ1-5	13	CASSSSSNQPQHF
TRBV4-3	TRBJ1-1	18	CASSHGAAGRAPDTEAFF
TRBV6-4	TRBJ2-1	16	CASSDRGDSSYNEQFF
TRBV20-1	TRBJ2-3	15	CSANNRGPAADTQYF
TRBV29-1	TRBJ1-2	16	CSAPIWTESTRPGYTF
TRBV4-3	TRBJ2-7	16	CASSQDFSVPSYEQYF
TRBV28	TRBJ2-7	14	CASSLSVIPYEQYF
TRBV28	TRBJ2-2	16	CASSLSPSDNTGELFF
TRBV6-6	TRBJ2-7	16	CATETFAGQASYEQYF
TRBV12-3/TRBV12-4	TRBJ1-2	13	CASSGGLNYGYTF
TRBV7-9	TRBJ1-1	15	CASSLARQGNTEAFF
TRBV30	TRBJ2-7	13	CAWETGKGYEQYF
TRBV9	TRBJ2-1	15	CASSVEDSIYNEQFF
TRBV27	TRBJ1-4	14	CASSLRDRLEKLFF
TRBV14	TRBJ2-7	14	CASSETGDFYDQYF
TRBV4-2	TRBJ2-1	17	CASSHATDRGSANEQFF
TRBV11-2	TRBJ2-1	11	CASSLNNEQFF
TRBV2	TRBJ2-5	19	CASSELRTGNKREQETQYF
TRBV29-1	TRBJ1-1	13	CSVDHLGDTEAFF
TRBV7-2	TRBJ2-5	17	CASSFPRSGSPTETQYF
TRBV7-2	TRBJ2-7	12	CASSSFGYEQYF
TRBV6-5	TRBJ2-1	12	CASSFNGDEQFF
TRBV5-5	TRBJ2-1	15	CASSLAGDNYNEQFF
TRBV2	TRBJ2-1	12	CAFLGSYNEQFF
TRBV4-1	TRBJ1-5	16	CASSQELTGGDQPQHF
TRBV29-1	TRBJ1-2	16	CSVEALTGRRDYGYTF
TRBV29-1	TRBJ2-7	13	CSVEGGNSYEQYF
TRBV7-6	TRBJ2-2	16	CASSLRTSGETGELFF
TRBV7-7	TRBJ2-1	14	CASSPGVGGLEQFF
TRBV15	TRBJ1-1	16	CATSKGQGIMNTEAFF
TRBV29-1	TRBJ1-1	12	CSVGGGGSEAFF